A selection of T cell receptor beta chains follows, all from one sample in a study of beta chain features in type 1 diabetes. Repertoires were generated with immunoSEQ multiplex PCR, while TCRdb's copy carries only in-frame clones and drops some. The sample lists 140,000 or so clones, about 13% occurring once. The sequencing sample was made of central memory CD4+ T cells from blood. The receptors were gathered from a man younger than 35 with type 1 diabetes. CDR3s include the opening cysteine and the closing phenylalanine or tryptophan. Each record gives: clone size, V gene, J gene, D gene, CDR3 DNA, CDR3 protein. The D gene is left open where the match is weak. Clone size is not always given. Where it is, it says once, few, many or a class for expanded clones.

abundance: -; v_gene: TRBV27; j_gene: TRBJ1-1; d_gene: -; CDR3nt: TGTGCCAGCACCCCCGCCTCGACAGTGAACACTGAAGCTTTCTTT; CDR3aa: CASTPASTVNTEAFF
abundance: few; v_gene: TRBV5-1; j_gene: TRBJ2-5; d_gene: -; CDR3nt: TGCGCCAGCAGCTTTCAGCGAGGGAAAGAGACCCAGTACTTC; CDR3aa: CASSFQRGKETQYF
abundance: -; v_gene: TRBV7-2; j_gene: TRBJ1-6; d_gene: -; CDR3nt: TGTGCCAGCAGCCTTTGGACAGAATCACCCCTCCACTTT; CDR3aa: CASSLWTESPLHF
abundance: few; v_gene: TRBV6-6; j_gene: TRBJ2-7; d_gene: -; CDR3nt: TGTGCCAGCAGCACCGGGACGGCCTTCGAGCAGTACTTC; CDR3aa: CASSTGTAFEQYF
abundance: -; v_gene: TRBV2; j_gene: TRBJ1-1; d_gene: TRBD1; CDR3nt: TGTGCCAGCAGCCCTCAGGGGGGCACTGAAGCTTTCTTT; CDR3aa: CASSPQGGTEAFF
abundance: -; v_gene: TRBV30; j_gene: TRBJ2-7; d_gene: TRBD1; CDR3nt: TGTGCCTGGAGCATTATCGCAGGGGGCGAGCAGTACTTC; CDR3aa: CAWSIIAGGEQYF
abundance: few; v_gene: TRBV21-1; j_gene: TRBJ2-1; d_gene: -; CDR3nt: TGTGCCAGCAGCACCCCCCGACTAGCGGGGGGTTATAACAATGAGCAGTTCTTC; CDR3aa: CASSTPRLAGGYNNEQFF
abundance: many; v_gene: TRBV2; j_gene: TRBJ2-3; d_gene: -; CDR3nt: TGTGCCAGCACGCCGGCAGATACGCAGTATTTT; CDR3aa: CASTPADTQYF
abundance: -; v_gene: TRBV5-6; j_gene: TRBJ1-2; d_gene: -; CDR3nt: TGTGCCAGCAGCATGGACGGAATCTATGGCTACACCTTC; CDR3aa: CASSMDGIYGYTF
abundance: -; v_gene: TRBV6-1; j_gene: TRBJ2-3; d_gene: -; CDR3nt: TGTGCCAGCAGTGTAGGTCGACAGCCTGGAGAAGATACGCAGTATTTT; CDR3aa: CASSVGRQPGEDTQYF
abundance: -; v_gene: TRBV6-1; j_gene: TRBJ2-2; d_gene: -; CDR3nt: TGTGCCCTTATGCAGTCTTACACCGGGGAGCTGTTTTTT; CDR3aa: CALMQSYTGELFF
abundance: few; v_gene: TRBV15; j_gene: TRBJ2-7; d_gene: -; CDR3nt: TGTGCCACCAGCAGGCGTGGGGGTACCTACGAGCAGTACTTC; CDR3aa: CATSRRGGTYEQYF
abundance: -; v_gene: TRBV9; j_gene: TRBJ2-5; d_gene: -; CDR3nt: TGTGCCAGCAGCGTAGTTGGGGTTTCAGAGACCCAGTACTTC; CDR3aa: CASSVVGVSETQYF
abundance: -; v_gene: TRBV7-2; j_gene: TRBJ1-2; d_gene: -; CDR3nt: TGTGCCAGCAGCTTCGGAGGGTTCGGTATGGACTATGGCTACACCTTC; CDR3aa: CASSFGGFGMDYGYTF
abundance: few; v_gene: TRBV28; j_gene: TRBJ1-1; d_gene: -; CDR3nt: TGTGCCAGCAGTTTAATAGGGACGGCTTTCTTT; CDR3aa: CASSLIGTAFF
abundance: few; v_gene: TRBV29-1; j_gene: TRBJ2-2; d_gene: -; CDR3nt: TGCAGCGTTGACCAGCTAAACACCGGGGAGCTGTTTTTT; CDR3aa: CSVDQLNTGELFF
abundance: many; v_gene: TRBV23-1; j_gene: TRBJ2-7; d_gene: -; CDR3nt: TGCGCCAGCAGTCTAAAGGACTTC; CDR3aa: CASSLKDF
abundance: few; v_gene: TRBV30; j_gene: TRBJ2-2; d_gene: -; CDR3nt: TGTGCCTGGAGGGTACCCCTGGCCGGGGAGCTCATCGGTACTAGAACTAACACCGGGGAGCTGTTTTTT; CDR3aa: CAWRVPLAGELIGTRTNTGELFF
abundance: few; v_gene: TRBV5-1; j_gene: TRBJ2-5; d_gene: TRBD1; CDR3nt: TGCGCCAGCAGCTTCGGACAGGGGGTCGAGACCCAGTACTTC; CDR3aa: CASSFGQGVETQYF
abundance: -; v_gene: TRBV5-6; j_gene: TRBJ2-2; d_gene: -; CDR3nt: TGTGCCAGCAGCACCGCAGGGGCCAGCCACACCGGGGAGCTGTTTTTT; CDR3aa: CASSTAGASHTGELFF
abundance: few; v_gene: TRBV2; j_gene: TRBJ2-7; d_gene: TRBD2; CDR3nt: TGTGCCAGCAGCGCTAGCGGGGGGGGCTCCTACGAGCAGTACTTC; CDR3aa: CASSASGGGSYEQYF
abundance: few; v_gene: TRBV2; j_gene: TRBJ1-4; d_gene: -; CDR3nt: TGTGCCAGCAGACGGCTTTCTGAGGGAGAAAAACTGTTTTTT; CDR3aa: CASRRLSEGEKLFF
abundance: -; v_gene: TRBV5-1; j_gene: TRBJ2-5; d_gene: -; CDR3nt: TGCGCCAGCAGCTTGCAGTGGGAATCCCAAGAGACCCAGTACTTC; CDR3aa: CASSLQWESQETQYF
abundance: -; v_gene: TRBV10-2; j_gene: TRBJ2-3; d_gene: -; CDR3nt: TGCGCCAGCATCCCCGGAGGGGGCGCGGATACGCAGTATTTT; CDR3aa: CASIPGGGADTQYF
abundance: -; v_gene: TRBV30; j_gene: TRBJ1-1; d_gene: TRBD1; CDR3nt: TGTGCCTGGAGTGGGACAGGGGGGACTGAAGCTTTCTTT; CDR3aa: CAWSGTGGTEAFF
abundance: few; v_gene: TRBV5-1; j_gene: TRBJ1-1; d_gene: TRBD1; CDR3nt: TGCGCCAGCAGCACGGGACAGATGAACACTGAAGCTTTCTTT; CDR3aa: CASSTGQMNTEAFF
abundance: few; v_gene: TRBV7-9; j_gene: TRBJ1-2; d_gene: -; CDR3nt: TGTGCCAGCACCCCGGCAGGATCCTATGGCTACACCTTC; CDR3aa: CASTPAGSYGYTF
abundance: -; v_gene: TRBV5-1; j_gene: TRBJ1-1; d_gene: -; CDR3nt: TGCGCCAGCAGCTCATTCACTCCTTTCGAGACTGAAGCTTTCTTT; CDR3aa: CASSSFTPFETEAFF
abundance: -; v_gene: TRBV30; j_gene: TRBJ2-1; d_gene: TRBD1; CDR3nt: TGTGCCTGGAGTGGAAGGGGGCCCCGGTCCCACAATGAGCAGTTCTTC; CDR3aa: CAWSGRGPRSHNEQFF
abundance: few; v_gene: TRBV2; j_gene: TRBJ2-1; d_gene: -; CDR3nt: TGTGCCAGCAGTGAAGGACGGGGGGCCTATGAGGAGCAGTTCTTC; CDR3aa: CASSEGRGAYEEQFF
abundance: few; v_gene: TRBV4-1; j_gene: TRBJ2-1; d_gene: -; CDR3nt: TGCGCCAGCAGCCAAGATTCCGGACGTACGGTCGCCAATGAGCAGTTCTTC; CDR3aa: CASSQDSGRTVANEQFF
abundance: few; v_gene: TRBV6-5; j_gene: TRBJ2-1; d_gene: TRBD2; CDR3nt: TGTGCCAGCAGCCTAGAGGGACTAGCGAGTGAGCAGTTCTTC; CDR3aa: CASSLEGLASEQFF
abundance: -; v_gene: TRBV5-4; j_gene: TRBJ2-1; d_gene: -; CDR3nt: TGTGCCAGCAGCTTGGACAGCTCCGGTGAGCAGTTCTTC; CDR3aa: CASSLDSSGEQFF
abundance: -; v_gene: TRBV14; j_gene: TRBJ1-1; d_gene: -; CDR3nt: TGTGCCAGCAGCCAAGACTCGGACCGGTACTATGGGGCGACCCGCCAGAACACTGAAGCTTTCTTT; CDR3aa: CASSQDSDRYYGATRQNTEAFF
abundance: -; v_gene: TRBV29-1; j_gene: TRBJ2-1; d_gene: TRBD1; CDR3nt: TGCAGCGTTGAACAATTCCCCGGACAGGGAGGAAGTTCCTACAATGAGCAGTTCTTC; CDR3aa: CSVEQFPGQGGSSYNEQFF
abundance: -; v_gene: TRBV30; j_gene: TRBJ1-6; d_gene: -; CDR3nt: TGTGCCTGGAGTGTAGAAGGGACCATCTCACCCCTCCACTTT; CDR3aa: CAWSVEGTISPLHF
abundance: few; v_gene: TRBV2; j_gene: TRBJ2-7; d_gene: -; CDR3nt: TGTGCCAGATCGGTGGGGGCCGGCGAGCAGTACTTC; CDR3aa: CARSVGAGEQYF
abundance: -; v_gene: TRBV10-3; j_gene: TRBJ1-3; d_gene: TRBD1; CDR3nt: TGTGCCATCAGTGAAGGGCAGGGGGTTGGAAACACCATATATTTT; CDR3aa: CAISEGQGVGNTIYF
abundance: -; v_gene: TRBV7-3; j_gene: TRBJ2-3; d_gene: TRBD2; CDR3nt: TGTGCCAGCAGCTGGGCCGGGGGAGCGGGGGCCATGGATACGCAGTATTTT; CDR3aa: CASSWAGGAGAMDTQYF
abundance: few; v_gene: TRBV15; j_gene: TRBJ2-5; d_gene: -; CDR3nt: TGTGCCACCAGCAGAGCGGAAGAGACCCAGTACTTC; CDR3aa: CATSRAEETQYF
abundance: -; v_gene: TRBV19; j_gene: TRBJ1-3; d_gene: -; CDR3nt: TGTGCCAGCACGGACAGCACTGGAAACACCATATATTTT; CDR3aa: CASTDSTGNTIYF